What follows are 7 T cell receptor beta chains derived from one specimen sequenced in a study of identical twins. A single record per CDR3 protein comes from TCRdb applying MiXCR to the 5' RACE reads. Among fewer than 450,000 distinct CDR3 sequences, approximately 9.1% were seen once, and the ten largest hold roughly 9%. Sequenced input: naive T cells sorted from blood. These receptors all come from a woman in her forties or fifties in good health.

This clonotype occurred a few times. The chain couples TRBV12-3 or TRBV12-4 to TRBJ2-1; the D gene is possibly TRBD1 (6 bases). V lost 3 bases, J lost 6 bases, and 9 bases lay in between. CDR3 length: 13 amino acids. The CDR3 here is CASSFVGANEQFF. CDR3 in DNA: TGTGCCAGCAGTTTCGTGGGGGCCAATGAGCAGTTCTTC.

This clonotype has just a few counts. This rearrangement joins TRBV20-1 to TRBJ2-6; TRBD2 aligns across 9 bases. The CDR3 has 18 residues. Germline V gene lookup returns CDR1 DFQATT and CDR2 SNEGSKA (reference sequence). V lost 1 base and J lost 0; bases outside the gene matches: 7. CDR3 loop: CSARAPIAGVSGANVLTF. The CDR3 region has the DNA TGCAGTGCTAGAGCCCCCATAGCGGGGGTCTCTGGGGCCAACGTCCTGACTTTC.

This clonotype was seen more than once but under ten times. V gene TRBV5-1 combines with J gene TRBJ2-7, with 7 bases that match TRBD2. This CDR3 region has 15 residues. In germline, CDR1 is SGHRS, CDR2 YFSETQ. The junction had 7 bases not matched to a gene; V was cut back by 2 bases and J by 2 bases. The CDR3 is CASSLERGGTYEQYF. CDR3 coding DNA: TGCGCCAGCAGCTTAGAGCGGGGAGGAACCTACGAGCAGTACTTC.

The chain uses TRBV7-9 and TRBJ2-3, with TRBD1 matching 8 bases. Germline CDR1 SEHNR, CDR2 FQNEAQ (reference sequence). The CDR3 totals 16 residues. J was trimmed by 1 base and V by 5 bases; bases with no gene match: 8. CDR3 loop: CASSPPGTGRTDTQYF. The CDR3 DNA is TGTGCCAGCAGCCCCCCAGGGACAGGTCGCACAGATACGCAGTATTTT.

In its sample, this clonotype was seen once. J is TRBJ2-1 and V is TRBV30, with 8 bases identical to TRBD2. V lost 3 bases and J lost 7; bases outside the gene matches: 5. CDR3 size: 13 residues. Germline V gives CDR1 GTSNPN, CDR2 SVGIG (reference sequence). DNA of the CDR3: TGTGCCTGGAGGAGCGGGAGCCTTAATGAGCAGTTCTTC. Translation gives CAWRSGSLNEQFF.

This clonotype was seen a handful of times. V is TRBV12-3 or TRBV12-4 and J is TRBJ1-2; D uncertain. The CDR3 totals 14 residues. The V end was cut by 2 bases, the J end by 4 bases, with 11 bases between. This CDR3 is CASSLNGALYGYTF. The CDR3 DNA reads TGTGCCAGCAGTTTAAACGGAGCCCTCTATGGCTACACCTTC.

V and J are TRBV4-1 and TRBJ1-1; 9 nucleotides line up with TRBD1. V was clipped by 1 base and J by 5 bases; unmatched bases: 11. Germline-derived CDR1 and CDR2 are MGHRA and YSYEKL. This CDR3 comprises 17 residues. CDR3 residues: CASSQVPGQGEWTEAFF. CDR3 DNA: TGCGCCAGCAGCCAAGTCCCGGGACAGGGTGAGTGGACTGAAGCTTTCTTT.